These T cell receptor beta chains were read from a single sample in a study of blood T cell repertoires in COVID-19. The data were produced by immunoSEQ multiplex PCR, yet TCRdb's version contains in-frame clones alone and is incomplete. The sample yields about 95,000 clones, about nine tenths seen once. The sample was peripheral blood. These receptor sequences come from a man between 60 and 75 years old with COVID-19, enrolled during active disease. Both conserved end residues are trimmed from each CDR3. D genes are given only for firm matches.

D gene: .
CDR3 length: 14
V gene: TRBV5-1
CDR3 protein: ASSLEGVTTNEKLF

D gene: .
CDR3 length: 11
V gene: TRBV1
CDR3 protein: TSSQDWAGEGF

D gene: .
CDR3 length: 10
V gene: TRBV11-3
CDR3 protein: ASSSQGREAF

D gene: .
CDR3 length: 13
V gene: TRBV30
CDR3 protein: AWTSAEGGTDTQY

D gene: TRBD1
CDR3 length: 13
V gene: TRBV19
CDR3 protein: ASSVGQTSNQPQH

D gene: .
CDR3 length: 11
V gene: TRBV29-1
CDR3 protein: SVEEPSVRGYT

D gene: .
CDR3 length: 14
V gene: TRBV27
CDR3 protein: ASSLGSVRGTYGYT

D gene: .
CDR3 length: 15
V gene: TRBV6-2/TRBV6-3
CDR3 protein: ASSYRVAALRSDEQY

D gene: TRBD2
CDR3 length: 12
V gene: TRBV6-5
CDR3 protein: ASKETSGYNEQF

D gene: TRBD2
CDR3 length: 13
V gene: TRBV5-4
CDR3 protein: ASSLEGLAGGPSI

D gene: TRBD1
CDR3 length: 13
V gene: TRBV28
CDR3 protein: ASSSTGTGANVLT

D gene: TRBD1
CDR3 length: 15
V gene: TRBV28
CDR3 protein: ASSPAWPGTGNNEQF

D gene: .
CDR3 length: 11
V gene: TRBV5-1
CDR3 protein: ASSLAGGEPQH

D gene: TRBD1
CDR3 length: 15
V gene: TRBV23-1
CDR3 protein: ATDTPGQGSSGNTIY

D gene: .
CDR3 length: 13
V gene: TRBV4-3
CDR3 protein: ASSFDWSSGNTIY

D gene: TRBD1
CDR3 length: 12
V gene: TRBV7-2
CDR3 protein: ASSPSGGGYGYT

D gene: .
CDR3 length: 14
V gene: TRBV21-1
CDR3 protein: ASSFQERATWDEQF

D gene: .
CDR3 length: 9
V gene: TRBV7-6
CDR3 protein: ASGGDNEQF

D gene: .
CDR3 length: 9
V gene: TRBV9
CDR3 protein: ASSTGQGYT

D gene: .
CDR3 length: 12
V gene: TRBV7-3
CDR3 protein: ASSLTAGVTEAF

D gene: TRBD2
CDR3 length: 13
V gene: TRBV7-7
CDR3 protein: ASSQGGTSGETQY

D gene: .
CDR3 length: 11
V gene: TRBV7-2
CDR3 protein: ASSSRLGYEQY

D gene: .
CDR3 length: 13
V gene: TRBV30
CDR3 protein: AWRVNRFTNYGYT

D gene: .
CDR3 length: 12
V gene: TRBV5-1
CDR3 protein: ASSLDISTDTQY

D gene: TRBD2
CDR3 length: 15
V gene: TRBV19
CDR3 protein: ASSIRPGGSWQETQY

D gene: .
CDR3 length: 13
V gene: TRBV7-2
CDR3 protein: ASSLEQITNTEAF

D gene: TRBD1
CDR3 length: 12
V gene: TRBV14
CDR3 protein: ASSQRTGVYGYT

D gene: TRBD2
CDR3 length: 11
V gene: TRBV30
CDR3 protein: AWTGTSPYEQY

D gene: TRBD2
CDR3 length: 12
V gene: TRBV28
CDR3 protein: VRAASGNPYEQY

D gene: TRBD2
CDR3 length: 13
V gene: TRBV30
CDR3 protein: AWSSLAGVGETQY

D gene: .
CDR3 length: 13
V gene: TRBV7-9
CDR3 protein: ASSLGRERDNEQF

D gene: TRBD1
CDR3 length: 14
V gene: TRBV11-1
CDR3 protein: ASSSRTGLSTDTQY

D gene: .
CDR3 length: 11
V gene: TRBV24-1
CDR3 protein: ATSRQGTDTQY

D gene: .
CDR3 length: 13
V gene: TRBV24-1
CDR3 protein: ATSDLRTQQETQY

D gene: .
CDR3 length: 12
V gene: TRBV28
CDR3 protein: ASIRQASNTEAF

D gene: .
CDR3 length: 12
V gene: TRBV9
CDR3 protein: ASSPQQATGELF

D gene: TRBD1
CDR3 length: 12
V gene: TRBV11-3
CDR3 protein: ASSPRQGPDTQY

D gene: TRBD1
CDR3 length: 13
V gene: TRBV30
CDR3 protein: AWSTLPGQGYEQY

D gene: .
CDR3 length: 12
V gene: TRBV4-3
CDR3 protein: ASSQLAGFYGYT

D gene: TRBD1
CDR3 length: 13
V gene: TRBV6-5
CDR3 protein: ASRPIRGDDEKLF

D gene: .
CDR3 length: 11
V gene: TRBV30
CDR3 protein: AWIENSQETQY

D gene: TRBD2
CDR3 length: 14
V gene: TRBV28
CDR3 protein: ASSLRNSGSNAEQF

D gene: TRBD1
CDR3 length: 10
V gene: TRBV5-4
CDR3 protein: ASSRGREKLF

D gene: .
CDR3 length: 12
V gene: TRBV19
CDR3 protein: ASSIDQTSYEQY

D gene: TRBD2
CDR3 length: 12
V gene: TRBV11-3
CDR3 protein: ASSLAGEYNEQF

D gene: .
CDR3 length: 12
V gene: TRBV15
CDR3 protein: ATSRAGEYNEQF

D gene: TRBD1
CDR3 length: 11
V gene: TRBV25-1
CDR3 protein: ASRGQEGSPLH

D gene: TRBD1
CDR3 length: 12
V gene: TRBV5-1
CDR3 protein: ASLGQGADYGYT

D gene: TRBD1
CDR3 length: 13
V gene: TRBV5-1
CDR3 protein: ASSLEGTGAAKLF

D gene: TRBD2
CDR3 length: 9
V gene: TRBV29-1
CDR3 protein: SVGAGVEQF

D gene: TRBD2
CDR3 length: 13
V gene: TRBV11-2
CDR3 protein: ASSLGTSGISEQF

D gene: .
CDR3 length: 14
V gene: TRBV4-3
CDR3 protein: ASSQGYSKMNTEAF

D gene: TRBD1
CDR3 length: 11
V gene: TRBV7-3
CDR3 protein: ASSATGATEAF

D gene: .
CDR3 length: 11
V gene: TRBV11-3
CDR3 protein: ASSLATSYEQY

D gene: TRBD1
CDR3 length: 11
V gene: TRBV12-3/TRBV12-4
CDR3 protein: ASSSSDRHEQY